This paragraph covers one T cell receptor beta chain sequence. The V gene lost 3 bases and the J gene lost 0 bases, with 11 bases spanning the gap. CDR3 length: 15 amino acids. Germline V gene lookup returns CDR1 LNHDA and CDR2 SQIVND (reference sequence). This sample was taken from a study of blood T cell repertoires in COVID-19. Some clones are missing from TCRdb's copy, which holds only in-frame ones; the method was immunoSEQ multiplex PCR. The sample carries some 240,000 clones, about 81% recorded once. The source is a woman aged 65 to 85 with COVID-19, enrolled during active disease. This sequence joins TRBV19 and TRBJ1-1; a weak D match, TRBD1 (5 bases). Specimen: peripheral blood. The CDR3 protein is CASSIALTVNTEAFF. In DNA form, the CDR3 reads TGTGCCAGTAGTATTGCCCTGACAGTGAACACTGAAGCTTTCTTT.